This T cell receptor (beta chain) was sequenced during a study of cytomegalovirus exposure and HLA in healthy donors (dated 2017 in TCRdb). In terms of the full investigation: An earlier analysis of several hundred of the donors reported 276 Gb of sequence data and some 110 million unique TCR beta sequences obtained from 150 million to 200 million T cells. The study profiled the T cell repertoires of approximately 700 subjects by immunosequencing and related them to cytomegalovirus serostatus. High-throughput TCR immunosequencing, statistical association of individual TCRs with disease status, and machine learning were combined to predict cytomegalovirus infection status. Alongside the repertoire data, information on donor age, sex, ethnicity and CMV serostatus was compiled. Class I and class II HLA loci were covered by the typing at four-digit resolution. A handful of DR-DQ haplotypes were handled as single units for association and clustering because linkage in the cohort was strong. About 280 gigabases of sequencing data and about 92 million unique TCR sequences made up an early release that covered approximately 650 HLA-typed donors. Rather than using new phenotypic data, the later analysis identified candidate immune exposures from TCR beta sequences and from how often those sequences occurred across donors. In a later analysis, previously published TCR beta repertoires from more than 500 donors were re-analyzed and high-resolution HLA genotyping was added so that TCR occurrence patterns could be studied. A separate validation cohort of roughly 130 different subjects was used in addition to the approximately 700-subject first cohort. The study aimed to test whether cataloging public T cell receptors could reveal signatures of past pathogen exposure. In a later genetic analysis, genome-wide SNP genotypes for about three fifths of the 666 donors were used, and that subset was treated as a discovery cohort. To decide whether each TCR beta V gene segment behaved as functional or pseudogenic, an earlier analysis of several hundred of the donors relied on high-throughput TCR beta sequencing. The number of donors typed differed by locus, with 629-630 for A, B, C, DRB1 and DQB1, around 500 for DQA1, approximately 570 for DPA1, and 400 to 490 for DPB1. Across some 400 genotyped donors of the cohort, an average of approximately 240,000 unique TCR beta nucleotide sequences per donor were sequenced, and roughly 20% of those sequences were non-productive. All discovery cohort repertoires had been generated using a single sequencing platform. Of the approximately 400 genotyped donors, about 80% fell in the genetic ancestry cluster associated with self-reported Caucasian donors. General conclusions and limits of the study: In a later genetic analysis, a missense DCLRE1C variant was associated with V-gene and J-gene trimming of TCR beta chains, and the association was replicated in an independent cohort. The only immune exposure information available for the cohort was CMV serostatus. Only TCR beta chains were sequenced in this cohort, and the absence of alpha or paired-chain data limited detectable features. The classifier was reported to diagnose cytomegalovirus status with high specificity and sensitivity in both the original and validation cohorts. Fewer than 20 rarely observed V segments, including chromosome 9 orphons, were excluded from the earlier analysis of several hundred of the donors because counts were too low. Linkage disequilibrium might explain the correlated functional status among segregating V segments, but an unknown experimental factor could not be ruled out. Several of the top co-occurrence clusters appeared to be linked to parvovirus B19, influenza, CMV and Epstein-Barr virus, according to a later analysis. In a later analysis, TCR association rates were found to vary across HLA loci, with the most associated TCRs seen for DRB1 alleles and the fewest for HLA-C alleles. The sequencing pipeline was judged likely to have produced a cluster of highly shared sequence variants as a technical artifact. Most CMV-associated TCR beta chains appeared to be HLA-restricted in a later analysis, and the HLA associations seemed to be driven largely by CMV exposure. Most TCR sequences were observed very rarely across donors, whereas some public TCRs were present in many individuals. A later analysis associated some 17,000 TCR beta sequences with specific HLA alleles at a false discovery rate of 0.05. Assigning TCR associations to individual alleles was difficult when HLA alleles, especially DR and DQ, strongly co-occurred. A later analysis found that HLA-associated TCR beta chains were more clonally expanded and had lower generation probabilities than equally common non-associated chains. A total of about 180 TCR beta chains were listed by the study as associated with cytomegalovirus. An earlier analysis of around 500 of the donors showed that most TCR beta V segments appeared in productive rearrangements either about 90% or about 30% of the time, which broadly matched IMGT annotations. A further reported finding was that TCR beta sequences accurately predicted the HLA-A and HLA-B alleles for most subjects in the first cohort. Some IMGT-functional V segments, including TRBV6-2 and TRBV6-3, could not be distinguished by the 87-base-pair reads and were therefore excluded. Roughly uniform sequencing depth across donors was assumed in presence/absence analyses, although this assumption may not hold. It was suggested by the authors that the approach could potentially be generalized to other disease states and immunological phenotypes. Because HLA typing was missing for some donors at each locus, association tests included only the typed subset. In vitro tests confirmed that a few of the cytomegalovirus-associated TCR beta chains recognize cytomegalovirus antigens. In a later genetic analysis, fewer N-insertions in productive TCRs were reported among donors in an Asian-associated ancestry cluster than the roughly 670-donor mean.

This clone was recorded a few times. Its antigen has not been determined. No clone much larger than this one lies a single base away; base qualities are absent. Counted from cysteine to phenylalanine, this CDR3 has 14 amino acids. Only the CDR3 portion is preserved as DNA: 42 bases, with reading frame beginning at the first base. Germline trimming: 5 bases from V, 4 bases from J; junction bases outside gene matches: 7. CDR1 and CDR2 were assigned from the germline V gene as SGHDT and YYEEEE. In total, over 600 healthy bone marrow donors made up the cohort. Cohort members were all nominally healthy when sampled, although unrecorded immune exposures were likely present. The donor tested CMV seronegative, placing the donor among the 350 to 400 seronegative members of the cohort. Each donor provided a peripheral blood sample, and peripheral blood mononuclear cells were used for TCR beta sequencing. Genomic DNA was extracted from the blood cell samples with the Qiagen DNeasy Blood Extraction Kit.

The library was produced with the immunoSEQ multiplex PCR assay. For the multiplex PCR, a mixture combining 60 forward primers for TCR Vbeta segments and 13 reverse primers for TCR Jbeta segments was used. A multiplex PCR assay on genomic DNA amplified the CDR3 region of rearranged TCR beta genes. On the Illumina HiSeq System, the amplified TCR beta libraries were sequenced as 87-base-pair reads. Processing in the source paper ran as follows. Across the roughly 670 repertoires, a later analysis counted roughly 84 million unique TCR beta chains, approximately 10 million of which were shared by at least two donors. Raw reads were error-corrected and collapsed into unique sequences by a nearest-neighbor algorithm in which closely related sequences were merged to remove PCR and sequencing errors. Alignment of CDR3 sequences to IMGT reference sequences was used to assign V, D and J gene segments. For a sequence to be retained, a match of at least six nucleotides to both a V gene segment and a J gene segment was required. Rearrangements were called productive when the CDR3 lacked stop codons and stayed in frame with V and J; all others were non-productive. Following IMGT convention, CDR3 was defined as the stretch from the second conserved V-encoded cysteine up to the conserved J-encoded phenylalanine. Sequences without an unambiguous match to a single V gene segment were excluded from the earlier analysis of a few hundred of the donors. An earlier analysis of about 590 of the donors classified V segments as functional when productive rearrangements were above 56.7% and as segregating when the standard deviation between donors was above 5%. A statistical classification framework was developed to diagnose cytomegalovirus status using the catalog of TCR beta chain sequences. V and J gene assignment, in a later analysis, came from comparing TCR nucleotide sequences with IMGT/GENE-DB human TR gene sequences. A later analysis assigned CDR3 sequences and most-parsimonious VDJ recombination scenarios with the TCRdist pipeline. In a later analysis, each TCR beta chain was defined by its CDR3 amino acid sequence together with its V-gene family, and reads without a unique V-gene family were excluded. A later analysis removed roughly 590 highly shared, low-generation-probability nucleotide sequences to deal with suspected cross-contamination and a sequencing artifact. In a later analysis, a clonal expansion index for each public chain was calculated from normalized within-repertoire ranks of inferred template counts. Generation probabilities in a later analysis came from a VDJ recombination model fitted to out-of-frame rearrangements, and those results were checked against IGoR. In a later analysis, hypergeometric tests were used to score TCR-TCR, TCR-HLA and TCR-CMV co-occurrence, with a repertoire-size bias correction applied to TCR pairs. To estimate false discovery rates, a later analysis permuted the HLA or CMV assignments 20 times. In a later analysis, co-occurring TCRs were grouped using DBSCAN, and TCRdist sequence similarity was added for clustering within HLA-allele-positive subsets. Repertoires with fewer than 30,000 or more than 120,000 public chains, plus five repertoires with anomalous nucleotide sharing, were excluded from co-occurrence clustering. TCRdb mirrors the immuneACCESS table, restricted to in-frame sequences. Some clones are absent from its copies; in checked studies, under half trace to an unresolved V gene, and the reason for the others is unknown. V, J and clone size were drawn from that table, and D and trimming were deduced from the DNA. This sample comprises about 190,000 clones, around four fifths of them detected only once. Approximately 0.74% of the sample is in the top ten clones.

This receptor chain uses TRBV5-6 and TRBJ2-3; TRBD1 matches 7 bases in the middle. This TCR came from a woman aged 18-30 years in good health and CMV-seronegative. Sequenced material: PBMCs. The nucleotide sequence is given as TGTGCCAGCAGTTACCGGACAGGCTCAGATACGCAGTATTTT. It translates to CASSYRTGSDTQYF.